These 7 T cell receptor beta chains were all obtained from the same sample, sequenced in a study of cytomegalovirus exposure and HLA in healthy donors. A multiplex PCR was run with 60 Vbeta primers and 13 Jbeta primers. Using immunoSEQ multiplex PCR, the repertoire was profiled, and TCRdb retains in-frame clones only, with some absent. The profile shows 90,000 to 140,000 clones, more than 60% of them singletons. The sample consisted of PBMCs. The receptors were gathered from a woman aged 35 to 49 in good health and CMV-seropositive.

The CDR3: CSVDASGSPYNEQFF. Here the CDR3 DNA reads TGCAGCGTTGACGCTAGCGGGAGCCCCTACAATGAGCAGTTCTTC. J is TRBJ2-1 and V is TRBV29-1; 10 bases agree with TRBD2. Germline V CDR1 and CDR2: SQVTM, ANQGSEA. The CDR3 runs to 15 residues. V dropped 3 bases and J dropped 2; count of bases not matched to a gene: 4.

This rearrangement joins TRBV28 to TRBJ2-7, with a tentative D call TRBD1 (6 bases). This CDR3 contains 17 residues. The germline V gene has CDR1 MDHEN and CDR2 SYDVKM. Trimming stripped 2 bases from V and 6 bases from J, with 23 bases between. The CDR3 sequence is CASSLTDSSGLRGEQYF. The DNA of the CDR3 is TGTGCCAGCAGTTTAACGGACAGCTCAGGTCTCAGGGGCGAGCAGTACTTC.

This chain links TRBV19 with TRBJ2-5; 9 bases match TRBD2. Per germline, CDR1 LNHDA and CDR2 SQIVND (reference sequence). V lost 5 bases to trimming and J lost 3 bases; unmatched junction nucleotides: 4. The CDR3 extends over 14 amino acids. CDR3 sequence: CASSASSGKETQYF. The CDR3 DNA is TGTGCCAGTAGTGCCTCTAGCGGGAAAGAGACCCAGTACTTC.

The genes are TRBV27 and TRBJ2-7, with TRBD1 matching over 7 bases. The CDR3 is 13 residues long. Germline-derived CDR1 and CDR2 are MNHEY and SMNVEV (reference sequence). After removal of 3 bases from V and 6 bases from J, the junction contained 5 bases not matched to a gene. CDR3 DNA sequence: TGTGCCAGCAGTTTCGACAGGGTTGCCGAGCAGTACTTC. It encodes CASSFDRVAEQYF.

This chain joins TRBV28 and TRBJ2-7, with D perhaps TRBD1 (6 bases). There are 17 residues in the CDR3. V was shortened by 1 base and J by 3 bases, with 19 bases between the two germline ends. CDR1 and CDR2 from the germline V gene are MDHEN and SYDVKM. The CDR3 DNA is TGTGCCAGCAGTTTATTTCGTGGGGGCAGGCATGACTACGAGCAGTACTTC. This codes for CASSLFRGGRHDYEQYF.

This clone was counted a single time. This sequence joins TRBV6-1 and TRBJ2-7; unclear D gene. The germline V gene has CDR1 MNHNS and CDR2 SASEGT. CDR3 length: 15 residues. With 1 base removed from V and 3 bases from J, the gap between germline ends came to 13 bases. The DNA of the CDR3 is TGTGCCAGCAGTGAAGTAAGCAGCAGGAACTACGAGCAGTACTTC. Translated, it gives CASSEVSSRNYEQYF.

Details on this clone: The final CDR3 position lacks the conserved phenylalanine or tryptophan, pointing to a likely read error. The DNA is left out, because the CDR3 cannot be placed on it with certainty; the CDR3 is given as TCRdb lists it. The chain joins TRBV27 to TRBJ2-3; the DNA was not used to check the table's D call, TRBD2. The germline V gene has CDR1 MNHEY and CDR2 SMNVEV (reference sequence). Inclusive of both ends, the CDR3 amounts to 9 amino acids. The CDR3 protein is CASSPRGGV.